This is a list of T cell receptor beta chains from one sample in a study of blood T cells in healthy people across ages. TCRdb reprocessed the 5' RACE reads via MiXCR and lists one record per CDR3 protein. The sample carries 1.6 million or so distinct CDR3 sequences, 34% recorded once. The sequenced sample was blood. These receptors all stem from a woman younger than 45 in good health. Each CDR3 is given with its conserved first and last residue. Each record gives: J gene, clone size, V gene, CDR3 length, D gene, CDR3 DNA, CDR3 protein. The D gene is left open where the match is weak. For some rows the clone size is stated as once, few or many, or as a class when expanded; others skip it.

TRBJ2-3 NA TRBV18 16 NA TGTGCCAGCTCACCTCTCGAGAGGGTAGTCACAGATACGCAGTATTTT CASSPLERVVTDTQYF
TRBJ2-1 NA TRBV5-1 15 TRBD1 TGCGCCAGCAGCTTGCCGGGACAGGGTTTGCACGAGCAGTTCTTC CASSLPGQGLHEQFF
TRBJ2-3 many TRBV29-1 13 NA TGCAGCACCGACGGCGGGAGCACAGATACGCAGTATTTT CSTDGGSTDTQYF
TRBJ2-1 NA TRBV27 17 TRBD2 TGTGCCAGCAGTTTATATCCTAGCGGGAACCGGGGCAATGAGCAGTTCTTC CASSLYPSGNRGNEQFF
TRBJ2-1 few TRBV10-3 13 NA TGTGCCATCAGTGCCGACGGGGCCAATGAGCAGTTCTTC CAISADGANEQFF
TRBJ2-5 NA TRBV30 12 NA TGTGCCTGGACAAGGGGCGAGGAGACCCAGTACTTC CAWTRGEETQYF
TRBJ1-2 NA TRBV6-1 16 NA TGTGCCAGCAGTGAAAACTTGGGCGAATCCCTCTATGGCTACACCTTC CASSENLGESLYGYTF
TRBJ1-4 NA TRBV30 15 TRBD1 TGTGCCTGGAACCGACGACAGGGACTTACAGAAAAACTGTTTTTT CAWNRRQGLTEKLFF
TRBJ2-5 few TRBV3-1 16 NA TGTGCCAGCAGCCAAGCGAAGCGGTCGGTCCAAGAGACCCAGTACTTC CASSQAKRSVQETQYF
TRBJ2-3 NA TRBV4-1 16 TRBD2 TGCGCCAGCAGCCGAGGCTCTAGCGGCCTTACAGATACGCAGTATTTT CASSRGSSGLTDTQYF
TRBJ2-7 NA TRBV30 11 TRBD2 TGTGCCTGGAGTGAGGGAGGGTTTTGGTACTTC CAWSEGGFWYF
TRBJ2-2 once TRBV12-3/TRBV12-4 15 NA TGTGCCAGCAGTTTTGGGCGGGGGAACACCGGGGAGCTGTTTTTT CASSFGRGNTGELFF
TRBJ2-3 many TRBV20-1 13 NA TGCAGTGCTAGACAGGCCCTCACAGATACGCAGTATTTT CSARQALTDTQYF
TRBJ2-7 NA TRBV5-1 14 TRBD1 TGCGCCAGTCGTGGGACAGGAGAACAGGGGGAGCAGTACTTC CASRGTGEQGEQYF
TRBJ2-1 few TRBV9 16 NA TGTGCCAGCAGCCCGAGCCAGGTTAGCTCCTACAATGAGCAGTTCTTC CASSPSQVSSYNEQFF
TRBJ2-3 NA TRBV12-3/TRBV12-4 15 TRBD2 TGTGCCAGCTTGCGGGGGGGGATAGGGACAGATACGCAGTATTTT CASLRGGIGTDTQYF
TRBJ2-7 NA TRBV28 16 NA TGTGCCAGCAGTTTATCGGGGAACAGGGGTATAGCGGAGCGGTACTTC CASSLSGNRGIAERYF
TRBJ2-3 NA TRBV28 12 TRBD1 TGTGCCAGCAGCGTAACAGGGGGTACGCAGTATTTT CASSVTGGTQYF
TRBJ2-7 NA TRBV9 12 NA TGTGCCAGCAGCGCCTTAGGATTCGAGCAGTACTTC CASSALGFEQYF
TRBJ1-4 few TRBV20-1 12 NA TGCAGTGCTAGTGGACAGAAAAAAAAACTGTTTTTT CSASGQKKKLFF
TRBJ2-1 NA TRBV27 18 TRBD2 TGTGCCAGCAGTTTAGACGGACTAGCGGGAGGGCCTTACAATGAGCAGTTCTTC CASSLDGLAGGPYNEQFF
TRBJ1-2 NA TRBV20-1 12 NA TGCAGTGCGCGGGGACGGCGAAATGGCTACACCTTC CSARGRRNGYTF
TRBJ2-1 NA TRBV4-1 17 NA TGCGCCGGCAGCCAAGTGGTAGCCGGGAACTCCTACAATGAGCAGTTCTTC CAGSQVVAGNSYNEQFF